This T cell receptor (beta chain) was sequenced in a study of human T cells and chemical hapten exposure. The overall study: 2% DPC applied to a 2 cm by 2 cm arm area sensitized donors.

V dropped 5 bases and J dropped 14 bases, with 16 bases sitting between them. The CDR3 sequence is 13 residues long. Documented time point: patch test 1, 2 weeks after DPC sensitization. Treatment defined: therapeutic diphenylcyclopropenone sensitization with weekly scalp DPC. Unfractionated whole blood was the source from which total RNA was extracted. Each patch-test visit's blood sample preceded patch application. MiXCR, applied by TCRdb to the RACE reads, yields one record per CDR3 protein. The repertoire has roughly 52,000 distinct CDR3 sequences, approximately 9.9% of them found once; the top ten carry under 2%. This clonotype was observed at least ten times.

Here the sequenced sample was whole blood, taken in connection with sensitization to the hapten diphenylcyclopropenone (DPC). The V gene is TRBV12-3 or TRBV12-4, the J gene TRBJ1-6, with unresolved D. The clonotype originates from a woman in her thirties or forties with alopecia areata. Some clones in this sample may be carry-over from other donors' samples. CDR3: CASSLNGVRALHF. CDR3 nucleotide sequence: TGTGCCAGCAGTCTCAACGGCGTTCGGGCCCTCCACTTT.